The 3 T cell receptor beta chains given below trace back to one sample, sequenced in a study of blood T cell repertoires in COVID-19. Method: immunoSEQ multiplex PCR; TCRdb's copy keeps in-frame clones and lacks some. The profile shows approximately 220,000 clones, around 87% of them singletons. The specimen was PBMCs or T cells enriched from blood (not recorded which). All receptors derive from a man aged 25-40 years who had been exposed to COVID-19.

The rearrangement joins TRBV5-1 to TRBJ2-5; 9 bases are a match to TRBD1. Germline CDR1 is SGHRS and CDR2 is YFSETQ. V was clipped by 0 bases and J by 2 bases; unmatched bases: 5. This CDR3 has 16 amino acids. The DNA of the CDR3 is TGCGCCAGCAGCTTGGGAGGGACAGGGTGGCAAGAGACCCAGTACTTC. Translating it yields CASSLGGTGWQETQYF.

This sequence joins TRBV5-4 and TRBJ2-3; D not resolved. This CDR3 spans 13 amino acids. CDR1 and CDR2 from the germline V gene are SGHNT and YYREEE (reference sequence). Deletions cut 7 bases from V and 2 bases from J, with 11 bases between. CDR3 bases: TGTGCCAGCGGTCCAGAAACCACAGATACGCAGTATTTT. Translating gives CASGPETTDTQYF.

CDR3 DNA sequence: TGCGCCAGCAGCTTAATGACAGGGGGGAAGAACTATGGCTACACCTTC. Translation gives CASSLMTGGKNYGYTF. The J gene is TRBJ1-2, the V gene TRBV5-1; 9 bases fit TRBD1. CDR3 length: 16 residues. Per germline, CDR1 SGHRS and CDR2 YFSETQ. V shed 2 bases and J 2 bases; nucleotides not matched to a gene: 7.